This T cell receptor beta chain appears in the sequencing data of a study of CD8 T cells in ankylosing spondylitis. It was by quantitative 5'-RACE with molecular barcodes that TCR beta libraries were made. TCRdb recomputed calls from the 5' RACE reads with MiXCR, one row per CDR3 protein. The sample shows 350,000 to 450,000 distinct CDR3 sequences, more than 20% of them seen only once. Findings and caveats of the study: The study looked at matched synovial fluid samples from ankylosing spondylitis patients. Disease-linked clones were reported to be significantly enriched there. Prior literature has documented some motif variants in synovial fluid and blood from reactive arthritis. For ankylosing spondylitis blood, a TCR beta motif of eight or nine highly homologous variants appeared characteristic.

A remark on this clonotype: Its matching antigen is unknown.

The sequenced sample consisted of blood, either unsorted or a sorted T cell fraction (not recorded which). This TCR was recovered from a male donor with ankylosing spondylitis or in good health (not recorded which).

This CDR3 reads CSVMKRSYNEQFF. The DNA for the CDR3 is TGCAGCGTTATGAAGCGGTCCTACAATGAGCAGTTCTTC. The V and J genes are TRBV29-1 and TRBJ2-1; D may be TRBD2 (5 bases). The CDR3 is 13 residues long. V was shortened by 5 bases and J by 1 base, with 9 bases between the two germline ends. Germline CDR1 is SQVTM and CDR2 is ANQGSEA.